This entry is about one T cell receptor beta chain. The CDR3 end falls 3 residues outside the read, so it is completed with the germline J gene. Sequencing used immunoSEQ multiplex PCR; TCRdb keeps in-frame clones, though not all of them. The sample table includes 30,000 to 35,000 clones. The germline CDR1 and CDR2 sequences are MNHNS and SASEGT. The trim removed 4 bases at V and 9 bases at J, leaving 7 bases unmatched. This CDR3 is built from 15 residues. This entry belongs to a study of T cells in women clearing cervical HPV infection. The receptor's source is a woman between 18 and 75 years old with a cervical HPV16 infection that either progressed to CIN3+ or cleared (not recorded which). Source material: blood buffy coat. The chain joins TRBV6-1 to TRBJ1-6; 9 nucleotides agree with TRBD1. The CDR3 sequence is CASSAGSQGASPLHF. The part of the CDR3 DNA that was read is TGTGCCAGCAGTGCGGGGTCACAGGGGGCTTCACCC.